This TCR beta chain emerged from a study of cytotoxic CD8 clonotypes in ibrutinib-treated CLL. Study as a whole: Mean per-sample yields comprised around 250,000 productive templates and approximately 90,000 productive rearrangements. The study's findings and limits: Clonality was elevated at ibrutinib response and had returned toward baseline at progression.

Deep sequencing aimed at 1 in 200,000 to 1 in 1 million T cells' resolution. Sequencing was performed with immunoSEQ multiplex PCR; in TCRdb, only in-frame clones are kept and a portion is missing. The table records roughly 200,000 clones, 72% of them present only once. To note about this clone: Its antigen is unknown.

The sequencing used PBMCs, collected after 24 months of ibrutinib treatment. This TCR was recovered from a human donor with chronic lymphocytic leukemia.

The CDR3 region has the DNA TGTGCCAGCGTCAGAACGAGCGGGAGGTACACCGGGGAGCTGTTTTTT. Translation gives CASVRTSGRYTGELFF. This sequence joins TRBV5-6 and TRBJ2-2; 9 bases line up with TRBD2. The V and J ends lost 7 bases and 3 bases, in that order; junction bases with no gene match: 10. Germline V gene sequence: CDR1 SGHDT, CDR2 YYEEEE. The CDR3 extends over 16 amino acids.